This T cell receptor (beta chain) stems from a study of T cells in Graves' hyperthyroidism and ophthalmopathy. Study observations and caveats: The model predicted ophthalmopathy a median roughly 6.3 months before onset. Clonotypes that were expanded in thyroid above 0.001 mostly appeared in blood too.

The study defined stable Graves' hyperthyroidism as no ophthalmopathy progression within 18 months. Amplified regions were TCR beta CDR3 sequences from RNA transcripts. RT-PCR in the first round (using the HTBI primer set) targeted the TCR CDR3. From the multiplex PCR reads, TCRdb called clonotypes with MiXCR, one entry per CDR3 protein. The repertoire consists of around 760,000 distinct CDR3 sequences, with 30% to 40% occurring once and the leading ten covering around 32%. This CDR3 is 15 amino acids long. Unmatched junction bases numbered 8, after V lost 4 bases and J lost 3 bases. The germline V gene encodes CDR1 SGHAT and CDR2 FQNNGV. As for this clonotype: Its antigen is unidentified. It may be a read error: a sequence one base away is much more abundant.

This receptor was taken from a woman in her thirties or forties with Graves' hyperthyroidism. Sample: blood. The gene calls are TRBV11-2 and TRBJ2-7, with 8 bases lining up with TRBD1. The CDR3 nucleotides read TGTGCCAGCAGCTCGAGGGGACAGGTCGACTACGAGCAGTACTTC. It codes for CASSSRGQVDYEQYF.